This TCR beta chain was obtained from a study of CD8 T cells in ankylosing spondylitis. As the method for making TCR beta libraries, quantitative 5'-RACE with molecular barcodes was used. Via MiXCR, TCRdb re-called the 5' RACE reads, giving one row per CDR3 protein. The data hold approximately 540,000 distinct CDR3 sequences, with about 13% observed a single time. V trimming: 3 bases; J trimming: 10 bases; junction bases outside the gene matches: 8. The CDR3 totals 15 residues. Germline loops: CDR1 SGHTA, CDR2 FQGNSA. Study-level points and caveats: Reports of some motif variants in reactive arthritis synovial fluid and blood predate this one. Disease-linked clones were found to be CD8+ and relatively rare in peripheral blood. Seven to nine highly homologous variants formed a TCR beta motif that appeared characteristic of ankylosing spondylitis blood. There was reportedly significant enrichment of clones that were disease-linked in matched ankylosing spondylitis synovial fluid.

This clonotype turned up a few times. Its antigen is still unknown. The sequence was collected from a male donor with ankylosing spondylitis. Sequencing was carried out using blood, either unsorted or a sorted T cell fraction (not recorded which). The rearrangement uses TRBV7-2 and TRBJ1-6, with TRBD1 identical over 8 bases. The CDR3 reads CASSFGPGTGSPLHF. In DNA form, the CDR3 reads TGTGCCAGCAGCTTTGGCCCGGGGACAGGATCACCCCTCCACTTT.